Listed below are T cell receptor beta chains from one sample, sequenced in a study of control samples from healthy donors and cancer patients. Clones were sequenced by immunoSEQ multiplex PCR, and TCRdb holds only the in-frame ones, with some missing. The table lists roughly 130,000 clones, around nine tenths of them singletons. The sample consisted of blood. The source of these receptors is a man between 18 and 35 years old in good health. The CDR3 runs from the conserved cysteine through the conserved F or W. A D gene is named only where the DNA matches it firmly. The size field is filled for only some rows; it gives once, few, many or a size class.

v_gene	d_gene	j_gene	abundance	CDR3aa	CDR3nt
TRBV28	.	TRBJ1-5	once	CASSFPTGNNQPQHF	TGTGCCAGCAGTTTCCCTACAGGGAACAATCAGCCCCAGCATTTT
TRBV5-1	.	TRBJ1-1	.	CASSLANWGSPEAFF	TGCGCCAGCAGCTTGGCCAACTGGGGAAGCCCTGAAGCTTTCTTT
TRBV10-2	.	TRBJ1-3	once	CASTPISGNTIYF	TGCGCCAGCACCCCGATCTCTGGAAACACCATATATTTT
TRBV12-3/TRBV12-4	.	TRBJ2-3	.	CASSLQGLDTQYF	TGTGCCAGCAGTTTACAGGGTCTCGATACGCAGTATTTT
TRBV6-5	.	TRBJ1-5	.	CASDEEGLKNQPQHF	TGTGCCAGCGACGAGGAGGGACTGAAAAATCAGCCCCAGCATTTT
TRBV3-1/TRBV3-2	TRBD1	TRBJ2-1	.	CASSPGQGGNEQFF	TGTGCCAGCAGCCCCGGACAGGGTGGGAATGAGCAGTTCTTC
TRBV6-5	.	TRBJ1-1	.	CASSYLVNTEAFF	TGTGCCAGCAGTTACCTGGTGAACACTGAAGCTTTCTTT
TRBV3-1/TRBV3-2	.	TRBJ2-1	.	CASSPSDGSYNEQFF	TGTGCCAGCAGCCCCTCGGACGGCTCCTACAATGAGCAGTTCTTC
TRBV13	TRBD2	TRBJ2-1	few	CASSPHSGRFDGEQFF	TGTGCCAGCAGCCCCCATAGCGGGAGGTTTGACGGTGAGCAGTTCTTC
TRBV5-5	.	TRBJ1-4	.	CASSSMGGNEKLFF	TGTGCCAGCAGCTCTATGGGGGGTAATGAAAAACTGTTTTTT
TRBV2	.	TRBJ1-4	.	CASSRGGDYEKLFF	TGTGCCAGCAGTAGGGGCGGGGACTATGAAAAACTGTTTTTT
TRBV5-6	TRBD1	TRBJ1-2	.	CASSLIQGAPSGYTF	TGTGCCAGCAGCTTAATACAGGGGGCACCTTCTGGCTACACCTTC
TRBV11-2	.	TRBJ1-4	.	CASSLDLRQSRGSDEKLFF	TGTGCCAGCAGCTTAGATCTGAGGCAGTCCCGAGGTAGCGATGAAAAACTGTTTTTT
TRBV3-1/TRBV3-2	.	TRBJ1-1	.	CASSQALWAQGTEAFF	TGTGCCAGCAGCCAAGCTTTATGGGCCCAGGGCACTGAAGCTTTCTTT
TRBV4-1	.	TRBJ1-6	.	CASSQDSGSPLHF	TGCGCCAGCAGCCAAGATTCGGGATCACCCCTCCACTTT
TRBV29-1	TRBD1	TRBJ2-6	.	CSVEGQGAGANVLTF	TGCAGCGTTGAAGGCCAGGGGGCTGGGGCCAACGTCCTGACTTTC
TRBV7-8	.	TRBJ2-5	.	CASSRDRQETQYF	TGTGCCAGCAGCCGGGACCGCCAAGAGACCCAGTACTTC